The T cell receptor beta chain described here comes from a study of PD-1 blockade in mismatch repair-deficient tumors (dated by TCRdb to 2017 to 2019). Broadly, across the study: Between late 2013 and late 2016, 80 to 90 consecutive patients with 12 mismatch repair-deficient cancer types, all previously treated and progressing, were enrolled in the trial. Deep sequencing of TCR CDR3 regions was used to track tumor-associated T cell clones in peripheral blood of patients responding to PD-1 blockade. Findings and caveats that apply to the study as a whole: After pembrolizumab, tumor-resident clones, which were often undetectable in blood before treatment, expanded rapidly and then contracted, generally ahead of radiologic responses.

Libraries were built with the immunoSEQ multiplex PCR assay. Not all clones reach the TCRdb copy of this immuneACCESS table, which keeps in-frame sequences only. Checked studies attribute under half of the gap to unresolved V genes and leave the rest unexplained. The sample table shows around 52,000 clones, and roughly 80% are seen once. The ten largest clones take up 6.5% to 9% of the sample. This clone was detected only a few times. Which antigen it targets is not known. No base qualities exist here, and no much larger clone lies one base off it. For every enrolled patient, mismatch repair deficiency was confirmed by either polymerase chain reaction or immunohistochemistry. TCR sequencing was performed for a few patients who responded to pembrolizumab therapy. The phase II trial prospectively evaluated PD-1 blockade with pembrolizumab in advanced mismatch repair-deficient cancers, independent of tissue of origin. Serial peripheral blood T cell samples were collected before and at multiple times after starting PD-1 blockade. Blood sampling time points were reported as weeks after the first dose of pembrolizumab.

The germline V gene (reference sequence) gives CDR1 as LNHDA and CDR2 as SQIVND. The CDR3 spans 15 residues, from the cysteine through the phenylalanine. The only DNA kept is the CDR3, 45 bases in frame from the first base. V sheds 7 bases and J sheds 0 bases, leaving 13 bases between their ends. The rearranged chain carries TRBV19 and TRBJ1-5, and possibly TRBD1, on 5 matching bases. This TCR came from an adult with mismatch repair-deficient cancer. The sequences come from peripheral blood, collected less than 21 weeks after starting pembrolizumab. The CDR3 reads as follows: CASTRQSDSNQPQHF. The nucleotide sequence is given as TGTGCCAGTACAAGACAGAGTGATAGCAATCAGCCCCAGCATTTT.